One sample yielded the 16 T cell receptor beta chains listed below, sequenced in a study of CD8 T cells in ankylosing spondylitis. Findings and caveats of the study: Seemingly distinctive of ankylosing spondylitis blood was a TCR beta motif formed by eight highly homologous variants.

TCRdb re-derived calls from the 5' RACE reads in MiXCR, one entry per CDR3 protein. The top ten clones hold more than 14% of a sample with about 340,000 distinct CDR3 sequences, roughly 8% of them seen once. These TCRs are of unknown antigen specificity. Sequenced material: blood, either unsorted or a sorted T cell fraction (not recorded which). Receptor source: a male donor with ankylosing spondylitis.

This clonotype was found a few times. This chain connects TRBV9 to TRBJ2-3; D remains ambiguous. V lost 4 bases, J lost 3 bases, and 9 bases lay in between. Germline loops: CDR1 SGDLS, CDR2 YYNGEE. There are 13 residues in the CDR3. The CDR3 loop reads CASSQMVTDTQYF. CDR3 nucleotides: TGTGCCAGCAGCCAAATGGTTACAGATACGCAGTATTTT.

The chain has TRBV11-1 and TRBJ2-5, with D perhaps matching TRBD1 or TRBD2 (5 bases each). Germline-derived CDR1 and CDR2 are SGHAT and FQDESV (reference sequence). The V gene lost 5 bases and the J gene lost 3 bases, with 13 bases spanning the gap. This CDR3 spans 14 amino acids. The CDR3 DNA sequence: TGTGCCAGCAGCACTCAGAGGGGAAAAGAGACCCAGTACTTC. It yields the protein CASSTQRGKETQYF.

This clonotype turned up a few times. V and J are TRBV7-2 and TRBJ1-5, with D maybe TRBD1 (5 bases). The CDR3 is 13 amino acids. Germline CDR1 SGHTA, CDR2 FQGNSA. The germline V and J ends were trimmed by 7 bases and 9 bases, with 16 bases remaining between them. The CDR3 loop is CASKPGPWGPQHF. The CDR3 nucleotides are TGTGCCAGCAAGCCGGGGCCGTGGGGGCCCCAGCATTTT. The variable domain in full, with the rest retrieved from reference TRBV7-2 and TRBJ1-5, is GAGVSQSPSNKVTEKGKDVELRCDPISGHTALYWYRQSLGQGLEFLIYFQGNSAPDKSGLPSDRFSAERTGGSVSTLTIQRTQQEDSAVYLCASKPGPWGPQHFGDGTRLSIL.

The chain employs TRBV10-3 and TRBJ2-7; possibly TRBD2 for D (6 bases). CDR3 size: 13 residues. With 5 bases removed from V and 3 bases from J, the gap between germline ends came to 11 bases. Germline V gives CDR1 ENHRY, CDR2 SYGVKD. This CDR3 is CAISRDFGYEQYF. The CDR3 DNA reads TGTGCCATCAGTCGGGACTTCGGCTACGAGCAGTACTTC.

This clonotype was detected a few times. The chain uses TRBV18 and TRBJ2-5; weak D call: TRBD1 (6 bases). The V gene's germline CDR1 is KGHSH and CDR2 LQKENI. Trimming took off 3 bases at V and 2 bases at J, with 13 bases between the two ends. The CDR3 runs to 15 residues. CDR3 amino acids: CASSPDPGQQETQYF. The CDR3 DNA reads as TGTGCCAGCTCACCCGACCCTGGACAGCAAGAGACCCAGTACTTC.

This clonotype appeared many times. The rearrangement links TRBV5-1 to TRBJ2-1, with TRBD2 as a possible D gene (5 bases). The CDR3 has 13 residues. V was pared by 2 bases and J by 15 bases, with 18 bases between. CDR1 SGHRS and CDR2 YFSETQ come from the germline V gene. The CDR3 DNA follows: TGCGCCAGCAGCTTATATCAGTGGGAGACCCCGTTCTTC. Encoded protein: CASSLYQWETPFF.

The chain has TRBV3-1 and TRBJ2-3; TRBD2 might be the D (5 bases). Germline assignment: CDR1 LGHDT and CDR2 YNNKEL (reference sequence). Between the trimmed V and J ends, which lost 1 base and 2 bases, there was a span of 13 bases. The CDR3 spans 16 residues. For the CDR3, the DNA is TGTGCCAGCAGCCAAGTAACGGGGTCCCACACAGATACGCAGTATTTT. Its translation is CASSQVTGSHTDTQYF.

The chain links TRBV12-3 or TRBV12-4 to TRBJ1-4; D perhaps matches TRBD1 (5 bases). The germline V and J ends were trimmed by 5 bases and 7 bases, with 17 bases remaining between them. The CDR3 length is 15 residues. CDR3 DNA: TGTGCCAGCAGTGATTCAGGGTCGGGGGGTGAAAAACTGTTTTTT. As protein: CASSDSGSGGEKLFF.

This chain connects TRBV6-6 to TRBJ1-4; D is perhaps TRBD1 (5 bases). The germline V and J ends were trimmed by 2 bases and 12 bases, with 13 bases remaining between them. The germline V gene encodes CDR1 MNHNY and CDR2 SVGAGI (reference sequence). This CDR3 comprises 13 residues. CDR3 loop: CASSYPMTDELFF. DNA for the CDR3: TGTGCCAGCAGTTACCCCATGACAGATGAACTGTTTTTT.

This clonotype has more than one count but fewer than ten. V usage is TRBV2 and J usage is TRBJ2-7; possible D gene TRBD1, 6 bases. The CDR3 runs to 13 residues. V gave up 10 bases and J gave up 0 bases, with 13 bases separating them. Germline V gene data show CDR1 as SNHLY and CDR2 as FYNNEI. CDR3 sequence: CANSDRHSYEQYF. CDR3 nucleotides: TGTGCCAACTCGGACAGACACTCCTACGAGCAGTACTTC. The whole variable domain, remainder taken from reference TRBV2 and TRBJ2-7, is EPEVTQTPSHQVTQMGQEVILRCVPISNHLYFYWYRQILGQKVEFLVSFYNNEISEKSEIFDDQFSVERPDGSNFTLKIRSTKLEDSAMYFCANSDRHSYEQYFGPGTRLTVT.

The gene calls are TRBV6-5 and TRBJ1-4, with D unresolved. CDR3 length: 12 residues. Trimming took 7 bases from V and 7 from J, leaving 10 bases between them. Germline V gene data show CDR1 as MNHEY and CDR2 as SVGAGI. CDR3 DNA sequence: TGTGCCAGCACCTCATGGGGTGAAAAACTGTTTTTT. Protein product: CASTSWGEKLFF.

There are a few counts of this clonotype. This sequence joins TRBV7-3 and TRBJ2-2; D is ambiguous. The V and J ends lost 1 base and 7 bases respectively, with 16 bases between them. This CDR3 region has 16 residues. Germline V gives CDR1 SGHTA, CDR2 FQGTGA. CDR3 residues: CASSLNPRASVGELFF. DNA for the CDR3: TGTGCCAGCAGCTTAAATCCCCGCGCGTCCGTCGGGGAGCTGTTTTTT.

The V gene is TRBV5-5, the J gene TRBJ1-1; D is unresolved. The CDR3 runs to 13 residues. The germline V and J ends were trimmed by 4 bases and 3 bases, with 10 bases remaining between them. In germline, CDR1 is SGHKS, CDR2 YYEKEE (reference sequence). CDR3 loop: CASSVIGHTEAFF. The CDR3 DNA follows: TGTGCCAGCAGCGTGATCGGGCACACTGAAGCTTTCTTT.

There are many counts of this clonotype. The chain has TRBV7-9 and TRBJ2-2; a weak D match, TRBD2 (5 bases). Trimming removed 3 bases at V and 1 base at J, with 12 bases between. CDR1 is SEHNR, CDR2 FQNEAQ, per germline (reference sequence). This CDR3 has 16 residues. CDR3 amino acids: CASSFLEGENTGELFF. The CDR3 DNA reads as TGTGCCAGCAGCTTTCTTGAGGGAGAGAACACCGGGGAGCTGTTTTTT.

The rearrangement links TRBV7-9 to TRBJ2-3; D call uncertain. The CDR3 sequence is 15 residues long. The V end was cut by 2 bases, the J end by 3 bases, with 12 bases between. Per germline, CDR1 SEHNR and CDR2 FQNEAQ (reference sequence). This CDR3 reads CASSLKVPKTDTQYF. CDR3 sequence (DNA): TGTGCCAGCAGCTTAAAGGTACCTAAGACAGATACGCAGTATTTT.

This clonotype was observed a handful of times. The CDR3 nucleotides are TGCAGTGCCAACCCAGGCCGGGGGAGAGATACGCAGTATTTT. Translating it yields CSANPGRGRDTQYF. The chain combines TRBV20-1 with TRBJ2-3; TRBD2 is a possible D gene (6 bases). Germline loops: CDR1 DFQATT, CDR2 SNEGSKA (reference sequence). V was shortened by 6 bases and J by 5 bases, with 18 bases between the two germline ends. This CDR3 contains 14 residues.